The entry below gives a single T cell receptor beta chain sequence along with its context. Antigen unknown. Clones were read by immunoSEQ multiplex PCR, and TCRdb kept only the in-frame ones, dropping some. In the table there are about 110,000 clones, about 90% of which are singletons. The germline V gene encodes CDR1 SGHRS and CDR2 YFSETQ. Deletions cut 4 bases from V and 1 base from J, with 8 bases between. The CDR3 totals 13 residues. This record belongs to a study of T cell responses to AZD1222 COVID-19 vaccine. General study points: It should be noted that donors were predominantly white British and more often female, and clonal diversity was possibly underestimated. Seropositivity was recorded at baseline in only 6 or 7 AZD1222 recipients.

The gene calls are TRBV5-1 and TRBJ1-1, with a weak D call TRBD1 (5 bases). The sample was peripheral blood, taken on day 0 of AZD1222 vaccination. This TCR was recovered from an adult in good health. The CDR3 loop reads CASSAQGNTEAFF. CDR3 coding DNA: TGCGCCAGCAGCGCCCAGGGGAACACTGAAGCTTTCTTT.